This T cell receptor beta chain was documented in a study of Ad26.COV2.S vaccination and SARS-CoV-2 variants. Study-wide results and caveats: Analyses that measured TCR breadth and depth may have underestimated total T cell responses.

The treatment is: approximately 18 received Ad26.COV2.S at low or high dose, single or two shots; 5 received placebo; per-sample allocation not given. Sampling took place 63 days after the first vaccine or placebo injection. Based in Boston, the donor was an adult of 18-55 years. The shot given was an Ad26 vector that makes Wuhan-strain SARS-CoV-2 spike. V was clipped by 0 bases and J by 0 bases, with 9 bases between them. Germline V CDR1 and CDR2: LGHNA, YSLEER. The CDR3 sequence is 17 residues long. On this clone itself: Its antigen is currently unknown.

Assay: immunoSEQ multiplex PCR; the TCRdb copy retains only in-frame clones and omits some. The sample has around 300,000 clones, roughly 90% seen once; the top ten hold around 5.5%. This TCR was sampled from a person aged 18 to 65 who received the Ad26.COV2.S COVID-19 vaccine or a placebo. This chain connects TRBV4-3 to TRBJ2-6, with D possibly TRBD2 on 5 matching bases. Sequencing used peripheral blood, obtained in a trial of Ad26.COV2.S vaccine versus placebo. Here the CDR3 DNA reads TGCGCCAGCAGCCAAGATCTAGGACTCTCTGGGGCCAACGTCCTGACTTTC. Amino acids: CASSQDLGLSGANVLTF.